Shown below are 30 T cell receptor beta chains from a single sample sequenced in a study of blood T cell repertoires in COVID-19. This table comes from immunoSEQ multiplex PCR, and its TCRdb copy is limited to in-frame clones, with some not included. This sample has roughly 150,000 clones, with more than 75% found just once. Sequences were obtained from PBMCs or T cells enriched from blood (not recorded which). These receptors all come from a woman in her forties or fifties who had recovered from COVID-19.

This clone was seen once. The rearrangement uses TRBV9 and TRBJ2-5; D is uncertain. Germline lookup yields CDR1 SGDLS and CDR2 YYNGEE. This CDR3 is 14 amino acids long. Trimming took off 4 bases at V and 0 bases at J, with 10 bases between the two ends. Written as DNA, the CDR3 is TGTGCCAGCAGCCTCACATTCTACCAAGAGACCCAGTACTTC. Translation gives CASSLTFYQETQYF.

In regard to this clone: A much larger clone lies one base from this, so it may be a read error. This chain joins TRBV5-4 and TRBJ1-2; TRBD1 might be the D (6 bases). This CDR3 comprises 13 residues. CDR1 is SGHNT and CDR2 is YYREEE in the germline V gene (reference sequence). Deletions cut 2 bases from V and 6 bases from J, with 11 bases between. The CDR3 DNA reads as TGTGCCAGCAGCTTAAACAGGGTAGATGGCTACACCTTC. Encoded protein: CASSLNRVDGYTF.

Many counts were recorded for this clone. The genes are TRBV6-4 and TRBJ2-3; 8 nucleotides agree with TRBD2. This CDR3 contains 15 residues. Germline V lookup: CDR1 MRHNA, CDR2 SNTAGT. Unmatched junction bases numbered 6, after V lost 5 bases and J lost 2 bases. The DNA of the CDR3 is TGTGCCAGCAGTAGGAGCGGGGGATCCACAGATACGCAGTATTTT. Its protein is CASSRSGGSTDTQYF.

The rearrangement uses TRBV6-6 and TRBJ1-5; 10 bases are shared with TRBD1. The CDR3 runs to 16 residues. Germline lookup yields CDR1 MNHNY and CDR2 SVGAGI (reference sequence). V lost 4 bases, J lost 5 bases, and 8 bases stayed unmatched. CDR3 DNA: TGTGCCAGCAGTTTTACCGAGGGACAGGGGCATCAGCCCCAGCATTTT. Translated, it gives CASSFTEGQGHQPQHF.

This clone was picked up many times. This same CDR3 is encoded by further DNA sequences in the sample. The chain combines TRBV4-1 with TRBJ1-1; 8 nucleotides align to TRBD1. The germline gives CDR1 MGHRA, CDR2 YSYEKL. Trimming at V came to 1 base and at J to 5 bases, leaving 6 bases not matched to a gene. The CDR3 totals 15 residues. The CDR3 reads CASSQAYRGRTEAFF. CDR3 sequence (DNA): TGCGCCAGCAGCCAAGCGTACAGGGGGAGGACTGAAGCTTTCTTT.

Here the CDR3 DNA reads TGTGCCAGTAGTTCCATCGGGGTCACCGGGGAGCTGTTTTTT. Amino acids: CASSSIGVTGELFF. The J gene is TRBJ2-2, the V gene TRBV19; maybe TRBD2 (5 bases). The CDR3 contains 14 residues. V dropped 5 bases and J dropped 4 bases, with 11 bases sitting between them. In germline, CDR1 is LNHDA, CDR2 SQIVND (reference sequence).

The genes are TRBV7-2 and TRBJ1-3; D uncertain. V was clipped by 2 bases and J by 4 bases, with 12 bases between them. CDR1 and CDR2 from the germline V gene are SGHTA and FQGNSA. This CDR3 has 15 residues. The CDR3 loop reads CASSLNTASGNTIYF. CDR3 in DNA: TGTGCCAGCAGCTTAAATACAGCTTCCGGAAACACCATATATTTT.

The rearrangement joins TRBV10-2 to TRBJ2-3, with TRBD2 identical over 7 bases. V trimming: 2 bases; J trimming: 5 bases; junction bases outside the gene matches: 4. The CDR3 totals 14 residues. Germline lookup yields CDR1 WSHSY and CDR2 SAAADI. CDR3 sequence (DNA): TGCGCCAGCAGTGAGCCGCTAGCGGTAGATACGCAGTATTTT. Translated, it gives CASSEPLAVDTQYF.

This chain uses TRBV5-1 with TRBJ2-1, with 7 bases identical to TRBD1. The CDR3 sequence is 15 residues long. Germline lookup yields CDR1 SGHRS and CDR2 YFSETQ. V lost 0 bases, J lost 5 bases, and 5 bases stayed unmatched. The CDR3 here is CASSLGQGMDNEQFF. The CDR3 DNA reads TGCGCCAGCAGCTTGGGACAGGGTATGGACAATGAGCAGTTCTTC.

This clone was observed a single time. The chain joins TRBV4-1 to TRBJ2-4, with D perhaps TRBD1 (5 bases). The CDR3 runs 15 residues. Germline V lookup: CDR1 MGHRA, CDR2 YSYEKL. V dropped 6 bases and J dropped 1 base, with 13 bases sitting between them. CDR3 sequence: CASRPQGFAKNIQYF. CDR3 coding DNA: TGCGCCAGCAGGCCTCAGGGATTTGCCAAAAACATTCAGTACTTC.

The chain employs TRBV19 and TRBJ1-4, with TRBD1 identical over 7 bases. The CDR3 covers 16 residues. Trimming took 4 bases from V and 5 from J; bases not matched to a gene: 10. Germline lookup yields CDR1 LNHDA and CDR2 SQIVND (reference sequence). The CDR3 is CASSNTRQGYNEKLFF. For the CDR3, the DNA is TGTGCCAGTAGTAACACCCGACAGGGTTACAATGAAAAACTGTTTTTT. The full variable domain, with the rest looked up from reference TRBV19 and TRBJ1-4, is DGGITQSPKYLFRKEGQNVTLSCEQNLNHDAMYWYRQDPGQGLRLIYYSQIVNDFQKGDIAEGYSVSREKKESFPLTVTSAQKNPTAFYLCASSNTRQGYNEKLFFGSGTQLSVL.

The CDR3 sequence is CASSLGGAGSTDTQYF. DNA for the CDR3: TGCGCCAGCAGCTTGGGTGGGGCGGGAAGCACAGATACGCAGTATTTT. The rearrangement links TRBV5-1 to TRBJ2-3; TRBD2 is a possible D gene (6 bases). There are 16 residues in the CDR3. Germline CDR1 SGHRS, CDR2 YFSETQ. V lost 0 bases and J lost 0, with 11 bases in between.

This chain joins TRBV7-9 and TRBJ2-7; TRBD1 aligns across 8 bases. The length of the CDR3 is 15 residues. Losses at the gene ends were 5 bases for V and 4 bases for J; bases not matched to a gene: 10. Germline loops: CDR1 SEHNR, CDR2 FQNEAQ (reference sequence). As DNA, the CDR3 is TGTGCCAGCAGCCCCCCGGGACAGGTGGGGTACGAGCAGTACGTC. It encodes CASSPPGQVGYEQYV.

The chain is built from TRBV28 and TRBJ2-3, with 8 bases fitting TRBD2. The germline V gene encodes CDR1 MDHEN and CDR2 SYDVKM. There are 16 residues in the CDR3. The trim removed 2 bases at V and 4 bases at J, leaving 8 bases unmatched. As DNA, the CDR3 is TGTGCCAGCAGTTTAGGCTACGGGGGGGCGTCAGATACGCAGTATTTT. Its translation: CASSLGYGGASDTQYF.

The J gene is TRBJ1-2, the V gene TRBV6-5, with D unresolved. Germline V CDR1 and CDR2: MNHEY, SVGAGI. The CDR3 has 15 residues. V lost 0 bases and J lost 0, with 8 bases in between. The CDR3 loop reads CASSYSTTSNYGYTF. The CDR3 DNA reads TGTGCCAGCAGTTACTCGACAACCTCTAACTATGGCTACACCTTC.

V usage is TRBV11-2 and J usage is TRBJ2-1, with D perhaps TRBD2 (5 bases). This CDR3 has 11 residues. The germline V and J ends were trimmed by 5 bases and 12 bases, with 11 bases remaining between them. The germline V gene encodes CDR1 SGHAT and CDR2 FQNNGV. Here the CDR3 reads CASSRMSGQFF. DNA for the CDR3: TGTGCCAGCAGCAGGATGAGCGGGCAGTTCTTC.

The J gene is TRBJ2-7, the V gene TRBV4-1, with 8 bases matching TRBD1. This CDR3 is 15 amino acids long. Per germline, CDR1 MGHRA and CDR2 YSYEKL. The junction had 6 bases not matched to a gene; V was cut back by 3 bases and J by 2 bases. CDR3 protein: CASSHSQGAPYEQYF. The CDR3 nucleotides read TGCGCCAGCAGCCACTCGCAGGGGGCCCCCTACGAGCAGTACTTC.

This chain connects TRBV30 to TRBJ1-3; perhaps TRBD1 as D (5 bases). V gave up 4 bases and J gave up 4 bases, with 11 bases separating them. Germline V gene data show CDR1 as GTSNPN and CDR2 as SVGIG (reference sequence). The CDR3 runs 13 residues. The CDR3 protein is CAWTTDNGNTIYF. The CDR3 DNA is TGTGCCTGGACCACGGACAACGGAAACACCATATATTTT.

This clone appeared a single time. J is TRBJ2-7 and V is TRBV19, with D possibly being TRBD1 (6 bases). V gave up 4 bases and J gave up 4 bases, with 11 bases separating them. CDR1 and CDR2 from the germline V gene are LNHDA and SQIVND (reference sequence). This CDR3 comprises 13 residues. The CDR3 protein is CASSKQGGYEQYF. For the CDR3, the DNA is TGTGCCAGTAGTAAACAGGGTGGATACGAGCAGTACTTC.

This chain uses TRBV7-2 with TRBJ1-1; 8 bases line up with TRBD1. CDR3 size: 15 residues. With 3 bases clipped from V and 1 base from J, the junction kept 4 bases outside the gene matches. Germline V gives CDR1 SGHTA, CDR2 FQGNSA. The CDR3 loop is CASSFAGTGNTEAFF. The CDR3 bases are TGTGCCAGCAGCTTCGCCGGGACAGGGAACACTGAAGCTTTCTTT.

This clone was seen a single time. This rearrangement joins TRBV28 to TRBJ1-1; 7 bases are a match to TRBD1. The CDR3 totals 15 residues. Unmatched junction bases numbered 9, after V lost 7 bases and J lost 1 base. Germline V CDR1 and CDR2: MDHEN, SYDVKM. The CDR3 sequence: CASTPGQRRNTEAFF. CDR3 in DNA: TGTGCCAGCACTCCGGGACAGCGAAGGAACACTGAAGCTTTCTTT. The whole variable domain, filled in from reference TRBV28 and TRBJ1-1, reads DVKVTQSSRYLVKRTGEKVFLECVQDMDHENMFWYRQDPGLGLRLIYFSYDVKMKEKGDIPEGYSVSREKKERFSLILESASTNQTSMYLCASTPGQRRNTEAFFGQGTRLTVV.

The rearrangement uses TRBV5-1 and TRBJ1-2; 7 bases are shared with TRBD1. Germline values: CDR1 SGHRS, CDR2 YFSETQ. The CDR3 is 15 residues long. Trimming at V came to 0 bases and at J to 2 bases, leaving 4 bases not matched to a gene. Here the CDR3 DNA reads TGCGCCAGCAGCTTGGCTTTCAGGGGGAACTATGGCTACACCTTC. It is translated as CASSLAFRGNYGYTF.

The CDR3 region is CASSLEGGDTQYF. CDR3 DNA sequence: TGTGCCAGCAGCTTAGAGGGGGGAGATACGCAGTATTTT. The V call is TRBV11-3, the J call TRBJ2-3, with TRBD2 as a possible D gene (6 bases). The CDR3 spans 13 residues. Trimming shortened V by 0 bases and J by 5 bases, and 6 bases separated the two germline ends. Germline CDR1 is SGHNT and CDR2 is YENEEA.

The chain carries TRBV9 and TRBJ1-2; 10 nucleotides agree with TRBD1. Trimming took 0 bases from V and 6 from J; bases not matched to a gene: 11. Germline V CDR1 and CDR2: SGDLS, YYNGEE. The CDR3 length is 17 residues. CDR3 nucleotide sequence: TGTGCCAGCAGCGTAGACCCCGACCGACAGGGGGCACATGGCTACACCTTC. It yields the protein CASSVDPDRQGAHGYTF.

This chain joins TRBV24-1 and TRBJ1-2; D is undetermined. The CDR3 has 14 amino acids. The V end lost 6 bases, the J end lost 2 bases, and 12 bases lay between the germline ends. CDR1 is KGHDR and CDR2 is SFDVKD in the germline V gene. CDR3 DNA sequence: TGTGCCACCAGTCCGGGTGTCAGCAACTATGGCTACACCTTC. Translated: CATSPGVSNYGYTF.

This clone came up once. The chain joins TRBV5-8 to TRBJ2-5; 7 bases line up with TRBD1. This CDR3 region has 16 residues. Germline V gives CDR1 SGHTS, CDR2 YDEGEE. V lost 0 bases and J lost 2; bases outside the gene matches: 7. For the CDR3, the DNA is TGTGCCAGCAGCTTGGGAGGACAGGCTTTACAAGAGACCCAGTACTTC. The encoded protein is CASSLGGQALQETQYF. Combining the CDR3 with reference TRBV5-8 and TRBJ2-5 gives the whole variable domain EAGVTQSPTHLIKTRGQQATLRCSPISGHTSVYWYQQALGLGLQFLLWYDEGEERNRGNFPPRFSGRQFPNYSSELNVNALELEDSALYLCASSLGGQALQETQYFGPGTRLLVL.

The rearrangement joins TRBV4-1 to TRBJ2-3; 10 bases agree with TRBD2. The J segment lost 4 bases and the V segment lost 4 bases, leaving 5 bases of the junction unmatched. Germline V gene data show CDR1 as MGHRA and CDR2 as YSYEKL. The CDR3 runs 15 residues. Here the CDR3 reads CASSRSGGMSDTQYF. The CDR3 nucleotides read TGCGCCAGCAGCCGTAGCGGGGGGATGTCAGATACGCAGTATTTT.

This chain uses TRBV2 with TRBJ1-2; 8 nucleotides align to TRBD1. Germline CDR1 is SNHLY and CDR2 is FYNNEI. V lost 3 bases, J lost 6 bases, and 6 bases stayed unmatched. The CDR3 runs to 14 residues. CDR3 in amino acids: CASSDDRGSHGYTF. CDR3 DNA: TGTGCCAGCAGTGACGACAGGGGATCCCATGGCTACACCTTC.

The chain combines TRBV5-4 with TRBJ1-5; 7 nucleotides agree with TRBD1. The CDR3 covers 18 residues. V gave up 2 bases and J gave up 7 bases; unmatched junction bases: 18. The germline V gene encodes CDR1 SGHNT and CDR2 YYREEE (reference sequence). The CDR3 loop reads CASSFLGTTGKGEQPQHF. The CDR3 DNA sequence: TGTGCCAGCAGCTTCCTGGGGACGACAGGGAAGGGAGAGCAGCCCCAGCATTTT.

The chain combines TRBV11-1 with TRBJ2-1; the match to TRBD2 covers 9 bases. V trimming: 0 bases; J trimming: 12 bases; junction bases outside the gene matches: 3. Per germline, CDR1 SGHAT and CDR2 FQDESV (reference sequence). The CDR3 has 13 amino acids. The CDR3 spells CASSLARTSVQFF. In nucleotides, the CDR3 is TGTGCCAGCAGCTTAGCAAGGACTAGCGTGCAGTTCTTC.